What follows is one TCR beta chain and its context. The antigen remains undetermined. cDNA came from about 0.46 to 1 ug RNA primed by random hexamers. Amplification of TCR beta CDR3 by immunoSEQ multiplex PCR spanned 54 Vbeta and 13 Jbeta. TCRdb called the immunoSEQ multiplex PCR reads again in MiXCR, with one record for every CDR3 protein. The data show 150,000 to 200,000 distinct CDR3 sequences, about 95% seen once. This entry is derived from a study of CD8 T cells in Susac syndrome. Study-wide findings and caveats: It was acknowledged by the study that relatively few individuals were included in its TCR sequencing and HLA analysis.

In blood CD8+ and CD4+ T cells, TCR beta underwent sequencing. Looked up from germline, CDR1 is MGHRA and CDR2 is YSYEKL. V lost 5 bases, J lost 6 bases, and 3 bases stayed unmatched. This CDR3 comprises 13 residues. The chain is built from TRBV4-1 and TRBJ1-5, with 8 bases lining up with TRBD1. This sequence originates from a human donor in good health. Input material: CD4+ T cells from PBMCs. The CDR3 is CASSEQGVQPQHF. The CDR3, as DNA: TGCGCCAGCAGCGAACAGGGGGTTCAGCCCCAGCATTTT.